This TCR beta chain was sequenced during a study of T cells after yellow fever vaccination. A universal primer site and UMIs were added as TCR cDNA was made by 5'RACE template switching. Each CDR3 protein gets one entry after TCRdb re-called the 5' RACE reads with MiXCR. The table records around 320,000 distinct CDR3 sequences, 3.5% to 5% of them present only once. CDR1 SGHRS and CDR2 YFSETQ come from the germline V gene. V trimming: 1 base; J trimming: 7 bases; junction bases outside the gene matches: 7. The CDR3 extends over 14 amino acids. Details on this clonotype: Its antigen is as yet unknown.

The study, taken as a whole, reports: It was the secondary response that reached its peak faster, day 5 versus 15, but it was weaker. Boosting was followed by the reappearance of most primary-vaccination clones (approximately 95% CD4, around 91% CD8).

This clonotype was sampled from a young man who received the YFV17D yellow fever vaccine. The chain is built from TRBV5-1 and TRBJ2-5; 7 bases align to TRBD1. Sequences were derived from PBMCs, sampled 15 days after the yellow fever booster vaccination. CDR3 coding DNA: TGCGCCAGCAGCTTGACGACAGGGATGGTGACCCAGTACTTC. Translated: CASSLTTGMVTQYF.